This T cell receptor beta chain was sequenced in a study of shared clonotypes between healthy human individuals. Study in general: Contributing individuals were a couple of females and a few males aged 18 to 49. Plates per donor: three CD4 naive, three CD4 memory, two CD8 naive, one CD8 memory. Overall study results and limits: Clonotype sharing across four donors was observed for around 5% of naive CD4 clonotypes.

As defined, naive CD8 cells were CD45RO-negative and positively selected for CCR7, with terminally differentiated effector memory CD45RA+ cells excluded. Method: immunoSEQ multiplex PCR; TCRdb's copy keeps in-frame clones and lacks some. This table holds approximately 1.9 million clones, 80% to 95% found once. As to this clone: Its target is not known.

The CDR3 is 15 amino acids. J gave up 5 bases and V 3 bases, and 7 bases lay outside the gene matches. In germline, CDR1 is ENHRY, CDR2 SYGVKD. Sequenced material: naive CD8+ T cells from PBMCs. The chain employs TRBV10-3 and TRBJ1-1; TRBD1 agrees at 9 bases. This TCR derives from a man aged 18 to 30 in good health. Some clones in this sample may be carry-over from other donors' samples. The CDR3 coding sequence is TGTGCCATCAGTGATGCGACAGGGGGGAGGACTGAAGCTTTCTTT. Translation gives CAISDATGGRTEAFF.